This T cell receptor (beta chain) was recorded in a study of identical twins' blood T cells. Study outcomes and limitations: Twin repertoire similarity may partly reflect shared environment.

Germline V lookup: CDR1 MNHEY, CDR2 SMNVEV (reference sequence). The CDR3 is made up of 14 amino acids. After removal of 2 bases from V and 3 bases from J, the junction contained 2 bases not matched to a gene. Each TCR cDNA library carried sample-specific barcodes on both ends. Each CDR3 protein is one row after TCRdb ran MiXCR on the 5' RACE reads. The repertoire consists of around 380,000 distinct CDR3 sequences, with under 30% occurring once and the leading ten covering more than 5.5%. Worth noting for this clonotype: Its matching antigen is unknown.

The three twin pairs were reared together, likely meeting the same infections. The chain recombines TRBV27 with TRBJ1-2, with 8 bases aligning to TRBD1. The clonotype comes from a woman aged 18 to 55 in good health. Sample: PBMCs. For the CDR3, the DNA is TGTGCCAGCAGTTTAGCAGGGGGCGACTATGGCTACACCTTC. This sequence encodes CASSLAGGDYGYTF.